What follows are 14 T cell receptor beta chains derived from one specimen sequenced in a study of shared clonotypes between healthy human individuals. Using immunoSEQ multiplex PCR, the repertoire was profiled, and TCRdb retains in-frame clones only, with some absent. Here the sample spans 1.4 million or so clones, just under 99% being singletons. The sequenced sample consisted of naive CD4+ T cells sorted from blood. Subset denoted: CD45RA+ positively selected. These TCRs come from a man aged 30 to 45 in good health.

The V and J genes are TRBV6-5 and TRBJ2-1, with D perhaps assigned TRBD1 or TRBD2 (5 bases each). The CDR3 contains 13 residues. Trimming took 0 bases from V and 13 from J, leaving 13 bases between them. Germline values: CDR1 MNHEY, CDR2 SVGAGI. The CDR3 bases are TGTGCCAGCAGTTACTCGGGCAGGGACGGACAGTTCTTC. Encoded protein: CASSYSGRDGQFF.

The chain carries TRBV7-2 and TRBJ2-5, with 8 bases that match TRBD1. Germline CDR1 SGHTA, CDR2 FQGNSA. The junction had 4 bases not matched to a gene; V was cut back by 5 bases and J by 5 bases. CDR3 length equals 13 residues. CDR3 DNA sequence: TGTGCCAGCAGCGCGGGACAGGCTGAGACCCAGTACTTC. This codes for CASSAGQAETQYF.

The V gene is TRBV7-9, the J gene TRBJ2-1; D gene uncertain. This CDR3 contains 11 residues. The ends were cut back, 5 bases at V and 6 bases at J, with 5 bases in the middle. CDR1 is SEHNR and CDR2 is FQNEAQ in the germline V gene (reference sequence). This CDR3 is CASSHINEQFF. In nucleotides, the CDR3 is TGTGCCAGCAGCCATATCAATGAGCAGTTCTTC.

The V and J genes are TRBV6-5 and TRBJ1-2, with TRBD1 as a possible D gene (6 bases). The CDR3 has 14 residues. V was cut by 2 bases and J by 2 bases, with 9 bases left in between. The germline CDR1 and CDR2 sequences are MNHEY and SVGAGI. CDR3 protein: CASSYGQTNYGYTF. The CDR3 nucleotides are TGTGCCAGCAGTTACGGACAGACAAACTATGGCTACACCTTC.

The V gene is TRBV7-3, the J gene TRBJ2-1; 7 nucleotides line up with TRBD2. Germline values: CDR1 SGHTA, CDR2 FQGTGA. The CDR3 sequence is 14 residues long. V lost 5 bases and J lost 8; bases outside the gene matches: 9. CDR3 loop: CASSPRGGFHEQFF. DNA for the CDR3: TGTGCCAGCAGCCCCCGGGGAGGGTTTCATGAGCAGTTCTTC.

The CDR3 DNA reads TGTGCCACCAGCACAGCAGGGGTTGGAAACACCATATATTTT. It is translated as CATSTAGVGNTIYF. The chain joins TRBV15 to TRBJ1-3; D is perhaps TRBD1 (6 bases). The CDR3 is 14 amino acids. Germline CDR1 reads LNHNV; CDR2 reads YYDKDF (reference sequence). The V end lost 4 bases, the J end lost 3 bases, and 10 bases lay between the germline ends.

This chain uses TRBV11-2 with TRBJ2-7; D unclear. Trimming took 3 bases from V and 5 from J, leaving 11 bases between them. CDR3 length: 13 residues. Per the germline V gene, CDR1 is SGHAT and CDR2 is FQNNGV. The CDR3, as DNA: TGTGCCAGCAGCTTCTTAAGACAAAACGAGCAGTACTTC. Protein product: CASSFLRQNEQYF.

The CDR3 sequence is CASSSMGGSIQEKLFF. The DNA for the CDR3 is TGCGCCAGCAGCTCGATGGGGGGGTCGATCCAGGAAAAACTGTTTTTT. This chain uses TRBV5-1 with TRBJ1-4; weak D call: TRBD1 (5 bases). Germline CDR1 SGHRS, CDR2 YFSETQ. V shed 3 bases and J shed 8 bases, with 20 bases lying between them. The CDR3 extends over 16 amino acids.

A single count supports this clone. The chain links TRBV7-2 to TRBJ2-1; D not certain. The CDR3 has 13 amino acids. Germline CDR1 reads SGHTA; CDR2 reads FQGNSA. V gave up 5 bases and J gave up 4 bases, with 9 bases separating them. The CDR3 DNA is TGTGCCAGCAGCGTGCTCCCATACAATGAGCAGTTCTTC. It is translated as CASSVLPYNEQFF.

The chain's CDR3 is CASSFGAAKNIQYF. The CDR3 bases are TGTGCCAGCAGCTTTGGCGCGGCCAAAAACATTCAGTACTTC. V and J are TRBV5-5 and TRBJ2-4; D gene ambiguous. The length of the CDR3 is 14 residues. Trimming removed 2 bases from V and 1 base from J, with 7 bases in between. Germline values: CDR1 SGHKS, CDR2 YYEKEE (reference sequence).

This rearrangement joins TRBV7-8 to TRBJ2-3; D gene uncertain. Germline assignment: CDR1 SGHVS and CDR2 FQNEAQ. CDR3 length: 16 residues. The V end was cut by 5 bases, the J end by 0 bases, with 15 bases between. This chain's CDR3 is CASSRRNTPSTDTQYF. The CDR3 nucleotides are TGTGCCAGCAGCCGACGGAATACCCCTAGCACAGATACGCAGTATTTT.

The rearrangement uses TRBV7-9 and TRBJ2-5; no clear D gene. CDR1 and CDR2 (germline): SEHNR, FQNEAQ (reference sequence). Trimming removed 2 bases at V and 10 bases at J, with 14 bases between. This CDR3 is 13 amino acids long. Written as DNA, the CDR3 is TGTGCCAGCAGCTTAATACCGAAAGATGGCCAGTACTTC. Encoded protein: CASSLIPKDGQYF.

The chain joins TRBV7-2 to TRBJ2-7, with TRBD1 matching 7 bases. J lost 4 bases, V lost 0 bases, and 9 bases had no gene match. The CDR3 sequence is 16 residues long. The germline V gene has CDR1 SGHTA and CDR2 FQGNSA. The CDR3 sequence is CASSLAGRQGRYEQYF. DNA for the CDR3: TGTGCCAGCAGCTTAGCGGGTAGACAGGGAAGGTACGAGCAGTACTTC.

The chain joins TRBV18 to TRBJ2-1; tentatively, D is TRBD1 (6 bases). The CDR3 consists of 14 residues. V lost 5 bases and J lost 4, with 12 bases in between. Per the germline V gene, CDR1 is KGHSH and CDR2 is LQKENI. DNA for the CDR3: TGTGCCAGCTCATTGCGACAGGTTTACAATGAGCAGTTCTTC. This encodes CASSLRQVYNEQFF. Variable domain in full (rest from reference TRBV18 and TRBJ2-1): NAGVMQNPRHLVRRRGQEARLRCSPMKGHSHVYWYRQLPEEGLKFMVYLQKENIIDESGMPKERFSAEFPKEGPSILRIQQVVRGDSAAYFCASSLRQVYNEQFFGPGTRLTVL.